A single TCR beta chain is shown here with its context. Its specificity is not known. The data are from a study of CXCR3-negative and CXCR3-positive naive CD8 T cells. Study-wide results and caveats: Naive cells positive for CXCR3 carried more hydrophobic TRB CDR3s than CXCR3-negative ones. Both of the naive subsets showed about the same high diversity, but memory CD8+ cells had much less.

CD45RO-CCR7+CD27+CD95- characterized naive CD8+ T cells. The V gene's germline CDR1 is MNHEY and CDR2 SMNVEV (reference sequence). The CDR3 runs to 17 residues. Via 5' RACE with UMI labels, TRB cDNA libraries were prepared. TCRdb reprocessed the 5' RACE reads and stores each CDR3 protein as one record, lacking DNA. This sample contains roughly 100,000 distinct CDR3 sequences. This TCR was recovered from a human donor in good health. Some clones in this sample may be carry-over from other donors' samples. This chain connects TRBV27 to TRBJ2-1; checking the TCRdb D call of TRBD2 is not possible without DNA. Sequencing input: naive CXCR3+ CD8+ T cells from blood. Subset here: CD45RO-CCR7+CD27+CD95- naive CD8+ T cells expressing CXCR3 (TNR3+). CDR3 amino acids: CASSLSALAEIYNEQFF.